Presented here are 12 T cell receptor beta chains from one specimen sequenced in a study of vaccination effects on CD4 cells after COVID-19 (dated by TCRdb to the early 2020s). After 10 days of culture, CD4+ T cells were isolated with the EasySep CD4+ T cell isolation kit. The library was generated by the immunoSEQ multiplex PCR assay. The table comes from immuneACCESS by way of TCRdb, which keeps in-frame sequences with V and J called. Part of the clones is missing from these tables; in studies checked, under half for an unresolved V gene and the rest for unknown reasons. The sample records around 37,000 clones, roughly 79% of which are singletons. Together, the top ten hold about 2.9% of the sample. Antigens of these TCRs are unknown. This specimen consisted of CD4+ T cells from PBMCs cultured without peptide, obtained before COVID-19 vaccination. The receptors stem from a human donor who received a COVID-19 vaccine.

The chain has TRBV5-4 and TRBJ1-1; D is unresolved. Per the germline V gene, CDR1 is SGHNT and CDR2 is YYREEE (reference sequence). V lost 0 bases and J 2 bases, leaving 5 bases between the germline ends. CDR3 length: 13 residues. The CDR3 loop reads CASSLAGNTEAFF. The CDR3 coding sequence is TGTGCCAGCAGCTTGGCGGGAAACACTGAAGCTTTCTTT.

This chain uses TRBV25-1 with TRBJ2-7; 7 bases fit TRBD1. Germline V gives CDR1 MGHDK, CDR2 SYGVNS. With V trimmed by 2 bases and J by 3 bases, 4 bases remained unmatched. The CDR3 length is 14 residues. The DNA for the CDR3 is TGTGCCAGCAGTGAAGGGGGACAGAGCTACGAGCAGTACTTC. Translating gives CASSEGGQSYEQYF.

In its sample, this clone was seen a few times. CDR3 nucleotide sequence: TGCGCCAGCAGCCAAGGACCACAGGGGCGTAACAATCAGCCCCAGCATTTT. This sequence encodes CASSQGPQGRNNQPQHF. This chain uses TRBV5-1 with TRBJ1-5, with 7 positions matching TRBD1. The CDR3 contains 17 residues. CDR1 and CDR2 (germline): SGHRS, YFSETQ. After removal of 4 bases from V and 3 bases from J, the junction contained 13 bases not matched to a gene.

This chain links TRBV28 with TRBJ2-1, with 8 bases lining up with TRBD2. Germline CDR1 is MDHEN and CDR2 is SYDVKM. CDR3 size: 15 residues. Trimming removed 3 bases from V and 5 bases from J; junction bases left unmatched: 6. The CDR3 is CASSLRGGTNNEQFF. The CDR3 DNA sequence: TGTGCCAGCAGTTTGCGCGGGGGGACCAACAATGAGCAGTTCTTC.

This clone was counted once. The chain combines TRBV2 with TRBJ2-3, with a tentative D call TRBD2 (6 bases). Germline V gives CDR1 SNHLY, CDR2 FYNNEI. The CDR3 consists of 18 residues. V lost 9 bases, J lost 7 bases, and 32 bases lay in between. CDR3 residues: CASLGDLWRRHSSNTQYF. In nucleotides, the CDR3 is TGTGCCAGTTTAGGGGACTTGTGGAGAAGACATAGTTCAAATACGCAGTATTTT.

The rearrangement uses TRBV5-1 and TRBJ2-7; TRBD1 might be the D (6 bases). Per the germline V gene, CDR1 is SGHRS and CDR2 is YFSETQ. This CDR3 has 14 residues. V was clipped by 0 bases and J by 2 bases, with 9 bases between them. This chain's CDR3 is CASSLAGQTYEQYF. The CDR3 bases are TGCGCCAGCAGCTTGGCCGGACAGACCTACGAGCAGTACTTC.

This clone has only a few counts. The chain is built from TRBV5-1 and TRBJ1-1, with 9 bases lining up with TRBD1. V trimming: 4 bases; J trimming: 2 bases; junction bases outside the gene matches: 3. The CDR3 totals 14 residues. Germline V gives CDR1 SGHRS, CDR2 YFSETQ. CDR3 loop: CASSGTGKNTEAFF. CDR3 sequence (DNA): TGCGCCAGCAGCGGGACAGGGAAAAACACTGAAGCTTTCTTT.

The chain carries TRBV6-6 and TRBJ1-5, with 9 positions matching TRBD1. Germline CDR1 is MNHNY and CDR2 is SVGAGI (reference sequence). V lost 4 bases and J lost 3; bases outside the gene matches: 4. The CDR3 runs 15 residues. The CDR3 DNA reads as TGTGCCAGCAGTTCGCGGGACAGGGCCAATCAGCCCCAGCATTTT. It specifies CASSSRDRANQPQHF.

This sequence joins TRBV6-4 and TRBJ1-2; 7 bases match TRBD1. CDR1 and CDR2 (germline): MRHNA, SNTAGT. The CDR3 spans 13 residues. Trimming removed 0 bases from V and 5 bases from J; junction bases left unmatched: 0. The CDR3 region has the DNA TGTGCCAGCAGTGACTCGACAGGGTATGGCTACACCTTC. Translating it yields CASSDSTGYGYTF.

Written as DNA, the CDR3 is TGTGCCGTCGGGGACCTGAACACTGAAGCTTTCTTT. Residues: CAVGDLNTEAFF. The chain couples TRBV7-9 to TRBJ1-1, with a tentative D call TRBD1 (5 bases). The V and J ends lost 11 bases and 0 bases respectively, with 10 bases between them. The CDR3 length is 12 residues. Germline V CDR1 and CDR2: SEHNR, FQNEAQ (reference sequence).

V and J are TRBV20-1 and TRBJ2-4, with TRBD2 as a possible D gene (7 bases). CDR1 DFQATT and CDR2 SNEGSKA come from the germline V gene (reference sequence). The length of the CDR3 is 18 residues. Trimming took off 3 bases at V and 2 bases at J, with 23 bases between the two ends. The CDR3 DNA reads as TGCAGTGCTAGTTCAGGTTTCGGCGGGGGCAAGTCCAAAAACATTCAGTACTTC. Translation: CSASSGFGGGKSKNIQYF.

The chain couples TRBV5-1 to TRBJ2-1; D unclear. Trimming cost V 0 bases and J 2 bases, with 9 bases left between them. The CDR3 is made up of 15 amino acids. The germline V gene has CDR1 SGHRS and CDR2 YFSETQ. The DNA of the CDR3 is TGCGCCAGCAGCTTGGACGGATACACCTACAATGAGCAGTTCTTC. Encoded protein: CASSLDGYTYNEQFF. Complete variable domain (other parts from reference TRBV5-1 and TRBJ2-1): KAGVTQTPRYLIKTRGQQVTLSCSPISGHRSVSWYQQTPGQGLQFLFEYFSETQRNKGNFPGRFSGRQFSNSRSEMNVSTLELGDSALYLCASSLDGYTYNEQFFGPGTRLTVL.